The sequence of this TCR beta chain was determined in a study of T-cell reconstitution after alpha-beta-depleted transplantation in children. TCRbeta library preparation incorporated unique molecular identifiers. TCRdb independently ran MiXCR on the PCR reads; one entry per CDR3 protein. The sample has 500,000 or so distinct CDR3 sequences; approximately 10% are singletons. A note on this clonotype: Its matching antigen is unknown.

Points from the study as a whole: A year post-transplant, T-cell counts and diversity derived mostly from newly produced T cells. Reportedly, roughly two months post-transplant, alpha-beta T cells arose from several hundred expanded graft clones.

Trimming removed 0 bases from V and 2 bases from J; junction bases left unmatched: 7. In germline, CDR1 is ENHRY, CDR2 SYGVKD. The CDR3 spans 16 residues. The TCR comes from a female patient between 2 and 10 years old who had a stem cell transplant for aplastic anemia, so the T cells may come from the graft donor. J is TRBJ2-7 and V is TRBV10-3, with TRBD1 matching 7 bases. The specimen was PBMCs, mostly from graft donor cells, collected 180 days after TCRalphabeta/CD19-depleted stem cell transplant. CDR3 DNA: TGTGCCATCAGTGAGTCAATAGGGCAGGGGGCCTACGAGCAGTACTTC. Amino acids: CAISESIGQGAYEQYF.